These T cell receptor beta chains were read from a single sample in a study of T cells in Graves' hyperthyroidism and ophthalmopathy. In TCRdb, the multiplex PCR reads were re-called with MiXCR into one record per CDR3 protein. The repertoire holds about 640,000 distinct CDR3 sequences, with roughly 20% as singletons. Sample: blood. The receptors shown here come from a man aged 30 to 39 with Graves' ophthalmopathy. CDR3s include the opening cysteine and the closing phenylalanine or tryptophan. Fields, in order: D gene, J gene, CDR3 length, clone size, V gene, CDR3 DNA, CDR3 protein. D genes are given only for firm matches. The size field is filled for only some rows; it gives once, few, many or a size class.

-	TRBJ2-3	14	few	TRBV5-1	TGCGCCAGCAGCAAGACTAAACTGACAGATACGCAGTATTTT	CASSKTKLTDTQYF
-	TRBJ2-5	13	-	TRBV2	TGTGCCAGCAGGGACGTACTTACAGAGGAAATTCACTTC	CASRDVLTEEIHF
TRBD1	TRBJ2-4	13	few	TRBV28	TGTGCCAGCAGTCCCAGACAGGGCGGCATTCAGTACTTC	CASSPRQGGIQYF
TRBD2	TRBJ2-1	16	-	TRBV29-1	TGCAGCGTCTCCTACCCCGGGACTAGCGGGAGGTATGAGCAGTTCTTC	CSVSYPGTSGRYEQFF
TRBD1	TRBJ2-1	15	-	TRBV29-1	TGCAGCGTGACGACAGGGGCGAGCTCCTACAATGAGCAGTTCTTC	CSVTTGASSYNEQFF
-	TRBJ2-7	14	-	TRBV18	TGTGCCAGCTCACCATCGGAGGGCTCCTACGAGCAGTACTTC	CASSPSEGSYEQYF
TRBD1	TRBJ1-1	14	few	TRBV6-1	TGTGCCAGCAGGCGGACAGGGCGGAACACTGAAGCTTTCTTT	CASRRTGRNTEAFF
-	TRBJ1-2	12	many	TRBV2	TGTGCCAGCGAAACAGGCTTATATGGCTACACCTTC	CASETGLYGYTF
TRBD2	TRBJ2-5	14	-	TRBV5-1	TGCGCCAGCAACCCCAGCGGGAGTGGAGAGACCCAGTACTTC	CASNPSGSGETQYF
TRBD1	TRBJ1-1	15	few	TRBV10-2	TGCGCCAGCAGACCGAAGGGGGCGATAAACACTGAAGCTTTCTTT	CASRPKGAINTEAFF
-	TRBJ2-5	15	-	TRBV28	TGTGCCAGCAGTTTCTCGCTCCGGAGTCGGGAGACCCAGTACTTC	CASSFSLRSRETQYF
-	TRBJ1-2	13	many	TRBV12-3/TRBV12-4	TGTGCCAGCAGCGCACAGCCTCACTATGGCTACACCTTC	CASSAQPHYGYTF
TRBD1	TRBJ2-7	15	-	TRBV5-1	TGCGCCAGCAGCTTTCTGGGACAGCTCTCCTACGAGCAGTACTTC	CASSFLGQLSYEQYF
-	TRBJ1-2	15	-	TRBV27	TGTGCCAGCAGTTCAGGACAGATGAATAACTATGGCTACACCTTC	CASSSGQMNNYGYTF
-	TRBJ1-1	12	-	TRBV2	TGTGCCAGCAGCCAAGAGGTCGCCGAAGCTTTCTTT	CASSQEVAEAFF
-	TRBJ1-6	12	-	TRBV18	TGTGCCAGCTCGTTCGAGGACGGCAAACTCCACTTT	CASSFEDGKLHF
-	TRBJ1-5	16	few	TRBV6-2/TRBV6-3	TGTGCCAGCAGTTTCGACCCAGGGTTTTTAGACCAGCCCCAGCATTTT	CASSFDPGFLDQPQHF
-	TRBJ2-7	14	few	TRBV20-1	TGCAGTGCTAGAGATCGCACTAGTCGGGGAGAGCAGTACTTC	CSARDRTSRGEQYF
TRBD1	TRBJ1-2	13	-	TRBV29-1	TGCAGCGTTCGCTCCCGGGACAGGGATGGCTACACCTTC	CSVRSRDRDGYTF
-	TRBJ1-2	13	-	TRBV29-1	TGCAGCGTTGAAGCGAGGGAACCCTATGGCTACACCTTC	CSVEAREPYGYTF